This TCR beta chain is from a study of control samples from healthy donors and cancer patients. Generated by immunoSEQ multiplex PCR, the TCRdb table keeps only in-frame clones and is missing some. The table includes some 120,000 clones, 75% to 90% detected once. V was clipped by 5 bases and J by 2 bases, with 13 bases between them. The CDR3 totals 14 residues. In germline, CDR1 is MNHEY, CDR2 SVGAGI. Sequencing input: PBMCs. This clonotype was sampled from a woman aged 45-60 years with colorectal cancer. The V call is TRBV6-5, the J call TRBJ2-7; TRBD1 or TRBD2 may be the D gene (5 bases each). CDR3: CASSTTEGPYEQYF. CDR3 coding DNA: TGTGCCAGCAGTACCACAGAGGGACCCTACGAGCAGTACTTC.